The T cell receptor (beta chain) described here comes from a study of regulatory T cells in long-lasting Graves disease. Study information: The criterion for persistent Graves' disease was over 5 years of antithyroid drugs with positive TSH receptor antibodies. Notes on the study in general: Owing to a sample size that was small, accuracy may have been reduced.

This clonotype appeared many times. Its antigen remains unknown. As to time point: persistent/refractory GD, antithyroid drugs over 5 years with positive TRAb. Construction of the TCR library relied on RNA isolated from PBMCs. V was shortened by 8 bases and J by 3 bases, with 19 bases between the two germline ends. CDR1 is MDHEN, CDR2 SYDVKM, per germline. There are 15 residues in the CDR3. iRepertoire HTBI primers and Arm-PCR of CDR3 regions built TCR beta libraries. TCRdb reprocessed the multiplex PCR reads with MiXCR, giving one entry per CDR3 protein. Among a few hundred thousand distinct CDR3 sequences listed, 23% were seen once.

The sample was peripheral blood mononuclear cells (PBMCs), taken when the disease was refractory, from a patient treated with antithyroid drugs. The sequence came from a woman aged 40 to 50 with Graves disease. V gene TRBV28 combines with J gene TRBJ1-1; D may be TRBD1 (5 bases). For the CDR3, the DNA is TGTGCCAGCTCAATCGCCTCAACGGGGGACACTGAAGCTTTCTTT. It codes for CASSIASTGDTEAFF.